The T cell receptor beta chain under discussion was sequenced for a study of response to subunit inactivated influenza vaccine. Whole-study results and caveats: New T cells are recruited in small numbers by each seasonal influenza vaccination, according to the authors' suggestion.

Remarks on this clonotype: What it binds is not known.

CDR3 length: 14 amino acids. Trimming left V 0 bases short and J 4 bases short, with 10 bases between. MiXCR, applied by TCRdb to the RT-PCR reads, yields one record per CDR3 protein. The sample includes hundreds of thousands of distinct CDR3 sequences, about a fifth of them seen just once. The rearrangement joins TRBV12-3 or TRBV12-4 to TRBJ2-7; either TRBD1 or TRBD2 may fit D (6 bases each). The clonotype comes from a man in his fifties or sixties who received an inactivated influenza vaccine. This material consisted of PBMCs from blood, taken 4 to 6 days after vaccination. For the CDR3, the DNA is TGTGCCAGCAGTTTAGCGCAGGGGAGGTACGAGCAGTACTTC. Its protein product is CASSLAQGRYEQYF.